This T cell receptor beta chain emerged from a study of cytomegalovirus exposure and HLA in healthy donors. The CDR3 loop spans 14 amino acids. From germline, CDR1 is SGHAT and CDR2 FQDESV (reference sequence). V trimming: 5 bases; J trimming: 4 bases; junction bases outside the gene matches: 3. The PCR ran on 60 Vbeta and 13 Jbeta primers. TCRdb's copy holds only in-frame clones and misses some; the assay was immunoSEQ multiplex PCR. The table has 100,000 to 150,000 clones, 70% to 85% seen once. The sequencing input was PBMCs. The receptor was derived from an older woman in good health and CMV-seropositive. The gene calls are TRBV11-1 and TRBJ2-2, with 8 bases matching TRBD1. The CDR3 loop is CASSQTGATGELFF. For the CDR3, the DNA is TGTGCCAGCAGCCAGACAGGGGCCACCGGGGAGCTGTTTTTT.